Below are 32 T cell receptor beta chains sequenced from a single sample in a study of blood T cell repertoires in COVID-19. Produced via immunoSEQ multiplex PCR; TCRdb's table is partial and in-frame only. The sample comprises about 330,000 clones, approximately 88% of which are singletons, and approximately 9.4% rests with the top ten. The sample consisted of peripheral blood. The receptors come from a man aged 25 to 45 with COVID-19, enrolled during active disease.

The J gene is TRBJ2-3, the V gene TRBV4-2; D might be TRBD2 (6 bases). Trimming cost V 1 base and J 8 bases, with 16 bases left between them. The CDR3 is 15 residues long. The germline CDR1 and CDR2 sequences are LGHNA and YNFKEQ. CDR3 region: CASSQGFEGLGTQYF. CDR3 nucleotides: TGTGCCAGCAGCCAAGGTTTTGAGGGACTGGGTACGCAGTATTTT.

In this sample, this clone turned up once. This chain connects TRBV2 to TRBJ2-3; possibly TRBD2 for D (6 bases). The ends were cut back, 2 bases at V and 1 base at J, with 10 bases in the middle. From germline, CDR1 is SNHLY and CDR2 FYNNEI. This CDR3 has 15 amino acids. Here the CDR3 DNA reads TGTGCCAGCAGTGAACGGCGGGAAGGCACAGATACGCAGTATTTT. Protein sequence: CASSERREGTDTQYF.

The chain couples TRBV7-9 to TRBJ2-2; D remains ambiguous. Trimming removed 5 bases from V and 2 bases from J, with 15 bases in between. Germline V gene lookup returns CDR1 SEHNR and CDR2 FQNEAQ (reference sequence). The CDR3 length is 16 residues. CDR3 sequence reads: CASSPTEARNTGELFF. The CDR3 DNA sequence: TGTGCCAGCAGCCCTACCGAGGCTAGAAACACCGGGGAGCTGTTTTTT.

This chain uses TRBV27 with TRBJ1-2; D possibly corresponds to TRBD1 (6 bases). In germline, CDR1 is MNHEY, CDR2 SMNVEV (reference sequence). The V end lost 10 bases, the J end lost 2 bases, and 26 bases lay between the germline ends. The CDR3 is 17 residues long. The CDR3: CAIEPTPRPGQNYGYTF. Here the CDR3 DNA reads TGTGCCATCGAGCCGACTCCGAGACCGGGACAAAACTATGGCTACACCTTC.

This clone has only a few counts. The chain couples TRBV7-9 to TRBJ1-4, with 8 nucleotides matching TRBD1. V was clipped by 7 bases and J by 4 bases; unmatched bases: 5. CDR3 length: 14 amino acids. Per germline, CDR1 SEHNR and CDR2 FQNEAQ (reference sequence). Here the CDR3 DNA reads TGTGCCAGCAACCCCGGACAGGGTAATGAAAAACTGTTTTTT. Translated: CASNPGQGNEKLFF.

The CDR3 region has the DNA TGTGCCAGCAGCCAAGAGGGAAAGGGGGGGTATGGCTACACCTTC. It translates to CASSQEGKGGYGYTF. The gene calls are TRBV3-1 (or the pseudogene TRBV3-2) and TRBJ1-2; possible D gene TRBD1, 6 bases. The V gene's germline CDR1 is LGHDT and CDR2 YNNKEL (reference sequence). This CDR3 is built from 15 residues. The V and J ends lost 0 bases and 5 bases respectively, with 13 bases between them.

The genes are TRBV28 and TRBJ2-7, with 14 nucleotides matching TRBD2. Unmatched junction bases numbered 7, after V lost 4 bases and J lost 5 bases. The CDR3 has 16 amino acids. Germline CDR1 reads MDHEN; CDR2 reads SYDVKM. The CDR3 region is CASSSPGTSGSNEQYF. CDR3 nucleotide sequence: TGTGCCAGCAGTTCCCCCGGGACTAGCGGGAGTAACGAGCAGTACTTC.

This chain connects TRBV19 to TRBJ1-5; TRBD1 might be the D (5 bases). The germline V and J ends were trimmed by 3 bases and 5 bases, with 17 bases remaining between them. The germline V gene encodes CDR1 LNHDA and CDR2 SQIVND (reference sequence). The CDR3 length is 16 residues. The CDR3 reads CASSIFWGVGDQPQHF. In DNA form, the CDR3 reads TGTGCCAGTAGTATCTTTTGGGGGGTGGGGGATCAGCCCCAGCATTTT.

J is TRBJ2-5 and V is TRBV2; D may be TRBD2 (6 bases). V was clipped by 7 bases and J by 1 base, with 13 bases between them. The CDR3 has 14 amino acids. Germline CDR1 SNHLY, CDR2 FYNNEI. The CDR3 region has the DNA TGTGCCAGCAAGGGCGGGAATCTCCAAGAGACCCAGTACTTC. Protein product: CASKGGNLQETQYF.

V is TRBV2 and J is TRBJ1-2; tentative D call: TRBD1 (6 bases). Germline V lookup: CDR1 SNHLY, CDR2 FYNNEI. Trimming pared 3 bases from V and 4 bases from J, leaving 12 bases between. This CDR3 has 14 residues. The CDR3 loop is CASSENQGIYGYTF. CDR3 coding DNA: TGTGCCAGCAGTGAGAATCAGGGGATCTATGGCTACACCTTC.

The genes are TRBV27 and TRBJ2-7, with 7 bases that match TRBD1. The CDR3 has 18 amino acids. Losses at the gene ends were 7 bases for V and 4 bases for J; bases not matched to a gene: 22. Looked up from germline, CDR1 is MNHEY and CDR2 is SMNVEV (reference sequence). The CDR3 loop is CASTPKGFGTVSRYEQYF. The CDR3 nucleotides are TGTGCCAGCACCCCAAAGGGCTTCGGGACAGTTTCTAGGTACGAGCAGTACTTC.

The V gene is TRBV3-1 (or the pseudogene TRBV3-2), the J gene TRBJ2-7, with D maybe TRBD1 (6 bases). Germline values: CDR1 LGHDT, CDR2 YNNKEL (reference sequence). The CDR3 is made up of 15 amino acids. V was shortened by 0 bases and J by 5 bases, with 14 bases between the two germline ends. CDR3 loop: CASSQEAGVRNEQYF. The CDR3 DNA reads as TGTGCCAGCAGCCAAGAGGCAGGGGTAAGAAACGAGCAGTACTTC.

This clone occurred once. The chain is built from TRBV10-3 and TRBJ1-1; no reliable D call. CDR1 and CDR2 from the germline V gene are ENHRY and SYGVKD. Trimming pared 8 bases from V and 5 bases from J, leaving 15 bases between. CDR3 length: 13 amino acids. In DNA, the CDR3 is TGTGCCATCTCCCCCTCTCAGGTGACTGAAGCTTTCTTT. Translation gives CAISPSQVTEAFF.

This chain's CDR3 is CASSSSGTGYSPLHF. CDR3 nucleotide sequence: TGTGCCAGCAGCTCCTCCGGGACAGGGTATTCACCCCTCCACTTT. This rearrangement joins TRBV9 to TRBJ1-6; 9 nucleotides match TRBD1. The CDR3 is 15 amino acids. The V segment lost 4 bases and the J segment 8 bases; nucleotides outside the gene matches: 7. Germline V gives CDR1 SGDLS, CDR2 YYNGEE.

V gene TRBV6-2 or TRBV6-3 combines with J gene TRBJ2-5; maybe TRBD1 (6 bases). Germline values: CDR1 MNHEY, CDR2 SVGEGT. The CDR3 sequence is 14 residues long. V was clipped by 2 bases and J by 4 bases, with 11 bases between them. CDR3 loop: CASSYQTGSETQYF. The CDR3 DNA reads TGTGCCAGCAGTTACCAAACAGGGTCAGAGACCCAGTACTTC.

J is TRBJ2-7 and V is TRBV27; TRBD2 matches 14 bases. The CDR3 is 14 amino acids. The trim removed 5 bases at V and 9 bases at J, leaving 6 bases unmatched. Germline V gene data show CDR1 as MNHEY and CDR2 as SMNVEV (reference sequence). Here the CDR3 reads CASSPGLAGEGQYF. DNA of the CDR3: TGTGCCAGCAGTCCGGGACTAGCGGGAGAAGGGCAGTACTTC.

This chain uses TRBV5-4 with TRBJ2-7; 7 bases match TRBD2. Per the germline V gene, CDR1 is SGHNT and CDR2 is YYREEE (reference sequence). This CDR3 has 15 amino acids. Trimming removed 4 bases from V and 1 base from J; junction bases left unmatched: 8. As DNA, the CDR3 is TGTGCCAGCAGCAAAGGGACGGGAGGATCCTACGAGCAGTACTTC. This sequence encodes CASSKGTGGSYEQYF.

V and J are TRBV5-6 and TRBJ1-2; 8 nucleotides match TRBD1. CDR3 length: 14 amino acids. CDR1 is SGHDT and CDR2 is YYEEEE in the germline V gene. Trimming at V came to 1 base and at J to 3 bases, leaving 2 bases not matched to a gene. Here the CDR3 reads CASSLSGGDYGYTF. The CDR3 DNA reads TGTGCCAGCAGCTTGTCAGGGGGCGACTATGGCTACACCTTC.

The rearrangement links TRBV9 to TRBJ1-3, with 11 bases fitting TRBD1. The V segment lost 0 bases and the J segment 4 bases; nucleotides outside the gene matches: 3. The CDR3 has 16 residues. Germline CDR1 reads SGDLS; CDR2 reads YYNGEE. The CDR3 nucleotides are TGTGCCAGCAGCGTAGGGACAGGGGGCGCCGGAAACACCATATATTTT. Translation gives CASSVGTGGAGNTIYF.

J is TRBJ2-7 and V is TRBV19, with D possibly TRBD2 on 6 matching bases. This CDR3 is 17 amino acids long. The germline V gene has CDR1 LNHDA and CDR2 SQIVND (reference sequence). Between the trimmed V and J ends, which lost 1 base and 3 bases, there was a span of 19 bases. Written as DNA, the CDR3 is TGTGCCAGTAGTATAGCAAGATCGCGGGGAGACGGCTACGAGCAGTACTTC. Translated, it gives CASSIARSRGDGYEQYF.

CDR3 in DNA: TGTGCCAGCAGTGACGCGGGGGCAGTGAATGAGCAGTTCTTC. It encodes CASSDAGAVNEQFF. The V and J genes are TRBV6-1 and TRBJ2-1; a possible D gene is TRBD2 (7 bases). The germline V and J ends were trimmed by 3 bases and 7 bases, with 13 bases remaining between them. The CDR3 runs 14 residues. The germline V gene has CDR1 MNHNS and CDR2 SASEGT.

This rearrangement joins TRBV3-1 (or the pseudogene TRBV3-2) to TRBJ2-2; D uncertain. Germline CDR1 is LGHDT and CDR2 is YNNKEL (reference sequence). The CDR3 extends over 13 amino acids. Trimming shortened V by 4 bases and J by 7 bases, and 10 bases separated the two germline ends. The CDR3 bases are TGTGCCAGCAGCCTGACCGGAGACGGGGAGCTGTTTTTT. Its translation is CASSLTGDGELFF.

A remark on this clone: A read error may account for a junction end that differs from germline. The same CDR3 can be traced to other DNA sequences in this sample. CDR3 protein: CASSQSTGESQYQPQHF. The CDR3 DNA reads as TGTGCCAGTAGCCAATCCACCGGGGAGTCCCAATATCAGCCCCAGCATTTT. This sequence joins TRBV16 and TRBJ1-5, with D hard to call. The V gene's germline CDR1 is KGHSY and CDR2 FQNENV. This CDR3 has 17 residues.

This clone was observed a few times. This chain joins TRBV28 and TRBJ2-4; no reliable D call. This CDR3 is built from 16 residues. Trimming shortened V by 6 bases and J by 2 bases, and 17 bases separated the two germline ends. Looked up from germline, CDR1 is MDHEN and CDR2 is SYDVKM. In nucleotides, the CDR3 is TGTGCCAGCAGCCTCACAGTGCTCCCGTCCAAAAACATTCAGTACTTC. It is translated as CASSLTVLPSKNIQYF.

The chain has TRBV5-1 and TRBJ2-3; 7 bases line up with TRBD1. V lost 2 bases to trimming and J lost 6 bases; unmatched junction nucleotides: 6. The CDR3 runs to 14 residues. CDR1 and CDR2 (germline): SGHRS, YFSETQ. The CDR3 sequence is CASSLNPGQDTQYF. CDR3 nucleotide sequence: TGCGCCAGCAGCTTAAATCCGGGACAGGATACGCAGTATTTT.

This chain uses TRBV11-3 with TRBJ2-7; 8 positions match TRBD2. This CDR3 contains 15 residues. Germline assignment: CDR1 SGHNT and CDR2 YENEEA. The V gene end was trimmed by 1 base and the J gene end by 5 bases; junction bases not matched to a gene: 7. Here the CDR3 DNA reads TGTGCCAGCAGCTTAGCCGGGAGGGCCGATAACGAGCAGTACTTC. It yields the protein CASSLAGRADNEQYF.

The J gene is TRBJ1-1, the V gene TRBV7-3, with 7 bases lining up with TRBD1. This CDR3 has 14 amino acids. Germline V gene sequence: CDR1 SGHTA, CDR2 FQGTGA. The ends lost 5 bases at V and 2 bases at J; junction bases unmatched: 5. CDR3 DNA: TGTGCCAGCAGCCGAGGGGGCGTAAACACTGAAGCTTTCTTT. This encodes CASSRGGVNTEAFF. Drawing the rest from reference TRBV7-3 and TRBJ1-1, the complete variable domain is GAGVSQTPSNKVTEKGKYVELRCDPISGHTALYWYRQSLGQGPEFLIYFQGTGAADDSGLPNDRFFAVRPEGSVSTLKIQRTERGDSAVYLCASSRGGVNTEAFFGQGTRLTVV.

Only a few counts were recorded for this clone. The V and J genes are TRBV11-2 and TRBJ2-5, with 8 bases that match TRBD1. CDR3 length equals 16 residues. Germline lookup yields CDR1 SGHAT and CDR2 FQNNGV. V trimming: 4 bases; J trimming: 4 bases; junction bases outside the gene matches: 11. The CDR3 coding sequence is TGTGCCAGCAGCTCCAGTCAGGGGGCCCTGCGAGAGACCCAGTACTTC. Amino acids: CASSSSQGALRETQYF.

The chain combines TRBV30 with TRBJ2-7; 8 bases match TRBD1. Germline V CDR1 and CDR2: GTSNPN, SVGIG (reference sequence). With 3 bases clipped from V and 3 bases from J, the junction kept 4 bases outside the gene matches. CDR3 size: 13 residues. The CDR3 loop reads CAWRGTGDYEQYF. The CDR3 DNA reads TGTGCCTGGAGAGGGACAGGAGACTACGAGCAGTACTTC.

This clone was found once. The genes are TRBV9 and TRBJ1-6; D is perhaps TRBD1 (5 bases). The germline CDR1 and CDR2 sequences are SGDLS and YYNGEE. The CDR3 sequence is 14 residues long. Trimming cost V 4 bases and J 8 bases, with 13 bases left between them. CDR3 sequence (DNA): TGTGCCAGCAGCCCAAGAGACAGTTATTCACCCCTCCACTTT. It encodes CASSPRDSYSPLHF.

CDR3 nucleotides: TGTGCCTGGAGTGAAGCCTCCGGGGGCTCCTACGAGCAGTACTTC. Its protein is CAWSEASGGSYEQYF. The gene calls are TRBV30 and TRBJ2-7; D is possibly TRBD2 (6 bases). This CDR3 region has 15 residues. The V and J ends lost 1 base and 0 bases respectively, with 13 bases between them. CDR1 is GTSNPN, CDR2 SVGIG, per germline (reference sequence). Supplemented by reference TRBV30 and TRBJ2-7, the full variable domain reads SQTIHQWPATLVQPVGSPLSLECTVEGTSNPNLYWYRQAAGRGLQLLFYSVGIGQISSEVPQNLSASRPQDRQFILSSKKLLLSDSGFYLCAWSEASGGSYEQYFGPGTRLTVT.

The chain employs TRBV11-2 and TRBJ2-2, with TRBD2 identical over 16 bases. V shed 8 bases, J shed 4 bases, and the junction held 7 bases outside the gene matches. Germline CDR1 is SGHAT and CDR2 is FQNNGV. This CDR3 has 17 amino acids. In nucleotides, the CDR3 is TGTGCCAGCTCCGGGACTAGCGGGAGGGCCGTCACCGGGGAGCTGTTTTTT. Its protein is CASSGTSGRAVTGELFF. Variable domain in full (rest from reference TRBV11-2 and TRBJ2-2): EAGVAQSPRYKIIEKRQSVAFWCNPISGHATLYWYQQILGQGPKLLIQFQNNGVVDDSQLPKDRFSAERLKGVDSTLKIQPAKLEDSAVYLCASSGTSGRAVTGELFFGEGSRLTVL.